A selection of T cell receptor beta chains follows, all from one sample in a study of shared clonotypes between healthy human individuals. Here immunoSEQ multiplex PCR was the method, and the copy in TCRdb shows in-frame clones only, minus some. The table shows fewer than 1.6 million clones, with 98% occurring only once. What was sequenced was naive CD4+ T cells sorted from blood. The receptor set was obtained from a man aged 25-45 years in good health. CDR3s include the opening cysteine and the closing phenylalanine or tryptophan. Fields, in order: V gene, J gene, clone size, CDR3 protein. For some rows the clone size is stated as once, few or many, or as a class when expanded; others skip it.

TRBV7-9	TRBJ2-2	.	CASSPSRQGVGELFF
TRBV9	TRBJ2-3	.	CASSTGGWGLSSTDTQYF
TRBV19	TRBJ1-1	once	CASMPGPSQMGTEAFF
TRBV18	TRBJ2-7	few	CASSPSIYEQYF
TRBV10-3	TRBJ1-3	.	CAIRADNSGNTIYF
TRBV7-9	TRBJ2-1	.	CASSPTGTIYNEQFF
TRBV7-2	TRBJ2-7	.	CASSSFRGGLGEQYF
TRBV7-8	TRBJ2-7	.	CASSLGTTNYEQYF
TRBV5-1	TRBJ2-7	.	CASSSGQWVYEQYF
TRBV5-6	TRBJ1-3	.	CASSLVGAISGNTIYF
TRBV28	TRBJ1-5	once	CASGYLGQPQHF
TRBV5-1	TRBJ1-1	.	CASSYTGVSDTEAFF
TRBV5-1	TRBJ2-7	.	CASSIGISAGEQYF
TRBV19	TRBJ2-3	.	CASRRYPGDTQYF
TRBV5-4	TRBJ2-3	.	CATQRGSLTDTQYF
TRBV4-3	TRBJ2-1	.	CASSQDPTPQQFF
TRBV28	TRBJ2-3	.	CASSSELGHTQYF
TRBV7-2	TRBJ1-5	once	CASSLAGQPQHF
TRBV9	TRBJ1-3	.	CASSRTVNTIYF
TRBV6-5	TRBJ2-7	.	CASSYARAGEQYF
TRBV5-1	TRBJ1-1	.	CASGRDRANTEAFF
TRBV5-4	TRBJ2-2	.	CASSPGQGNTGELFF
TRBV2	TRBJ1-2	.	CASRGDTSNYGYTF
TRBV9	TRBJ2-7	.	CASSEGGLVPYEQYF
TRBV27	TRBJ1-2	.	CASKTSRLHYGYTF
TRBV27	TRBJ2-7	.	CASSFSLGTSGRTYEQYF
TRBV5-5	TRBJ2-1	.	CASSLNFLLDYNEQFF
TRBV27	TRBJ1-5	.	CASSFGRAGNQPQHF
TRBV6-5	TRBJ2-7	.	CASSQEGFSYEQYF
TRBV29-1	TRBJ2-1	.	CSVRDPRNEQFF
TRBV6-4	TRBJ2-3	.	CASKRDLRTDTQYF
TRBV5-1	TRBJ1-5	.	CASSSLGGRNQPQHF
TRBV7-9	TRBJ2-3	.	CASSQGQGQDTQYF
TRBV9	TRBJ2-3	.	CASTRQGQAGTDTQYF
TRBV18	TRBJ2-1	.	CASSLFSGQVSNEQFF
TRBV5-1	TRBJ2-7	.	CASSLHSSTYEQYF
TRBV19	TRBJ1-5	.	CASSIATEYPQHF
TRBV7-4	TRBJ2-7	.	CASSPWDSSYEQYF
TRBV29-1	TRBJ1-2	.	CSARTTAIYGYTF
TRBV28	TRBJ2-3	.	CASSVETTDTQYF
TRBV15	TRBJ2-1	.	CATSRGDTTGGRNEQFF